The 8 T cell receptor beta chains listed next were all sequenced from one sample in a study of graft-versus-host responses after intestinal transplantation. Using immunoSEQ multiplex PCR, the repertoire was profiled, and TCRdb retains in-frame clones only, with some absent. The repertoire consists of about 63,000 clones, with roughly 89% occurring once and the leading ten covering approximately 1.6%. Intraepithelial lymphocytes and lamina propria lymphocytes were released through processing of graft tissue. The input for sequencing was ileum tissue, taken 350 to 400 days after transplant. The source of these receptors is a human patient who received an intestinal transplant, so some T cells may come from the graft donor.

In regard to this clone: Additional DNA sequences in this sample encode the identical CDR3. This rearrangement joins TRBV28 to TRBJ1-1, with D unclear. CDR1 and CDR2 from the germline V gene are MDHEN and SYDVKM. This CDR3 comprises 14 residues. The germline V and J ends were trimmed by 1 base and 4 bases, with 10 bases remaining between them. The chain's CDR3 is CASSLSGLGTEAFF. Written as DNA, the CDR3 is TGTGCCAGCAGTTTATCCGGGTTGGGCACTGAAGCTTTCTTT.

The chain links TRBV4-2 to TRBJ1-2; 10 nucleotides line up with TRBD1. V lost 0 bases to trimming and J lost 7 bases; unmatched junction nucleotides: 17. Looked up from germline, CDR1 is LGHNA and CDR2 is YNFKEQ. This CDR3 comprises 19 residues. CDR3 amino acids: CASSQDQGLLWTGGSGYTF. DNA for the CDR3: TGTGCCAGCAGCCAAGATCAGGGACTGCTATGGACAGGGGGTTCTGGCTACACCTTC.

V usage is TRBV9 and J usage is TRBJ1-2; 8 positions agree with TRBD1. V lost 4 bases, J lost 3 bases, and 5 bases stayed unmatched. The CDR3 totals 14 residues. Germline lookup yields CDR1 SGDLS and CDR2 YYNGEE. The CDR3 nucleotides are TGTGCCAGCAGCTTAGGACAGGGAGACTATGGCTACACCTTC. The encoded protein is CASSLGQGDYGYTF.

The chain joins TRBV9 to TRBJ2-5; tentatively, D is TRBD2 (5 bases). Trimming removed 2 bases at V and 2 bases at J, with 10 bases between. The CDR3 contains 14 residues. Germline V CDR1 and CDR2: SGDLS, YYNGEE. This CDR3 is CASSVGDTQETQYF. The CDR3 DNA reads as TGTGCCAGCAGCGTCGGGGATACGCAAGAGACCCAGTACTTC.

V gene TRBV19 combines with J gene TRBJ1-1, with D possibly matching TRBD1 (6 bases). V was clipped by 7 bases and J by 4 bases, with 13 bases between them. Germline V gene sequence: CDR1 LNHDA, CDR2 SQIVND (reference sequence). The CDR3 has 13 residues. The CDR3, as DNA: TGTGCCAGTAACCCCCGAGGGGGCACTGAAGCTTTCTTT. It codes for CASNPRGGTEAFF.

As regards this clone: One end of the junction varies from germline; a read error may be responsible. The chain has TRBV4-1 and TRBJ1-5; the match to TRBD1 covers 10 bases. In germline, CDR1 is MGHRA, CDR2 YSYEKL. The CDR3 is 14 amino acids. The CDR3 protein is CASSPDRGNRPQHF. CDR3 bases: TGCGCCAGCAGTCCGGACAGGGGGAATCGGCCCCAGCATTTT.

The rearrangement joins TRBV7-8 to TRBJ2-3, with unresolved D. Germline CDR1 SGHVS, CDR2 FQNEAQ. The V end lost 0 bases, the J end lost 4 bases, and 8 bases lay between the germline ends. The CDR3 consists of 14 residues. The CDR3 here is CASSLAQAPDTQYF. The CDR3 DNA is TGTGCCAGCAGCTTAGCGCAGGCTCCAGATACGCAGTATTTT. Drawing the rest from reference TRBV7-8 and TRBJ2-3, the complete variable domain is GAGVSQSPRYKVAKRGQDVALRCDPISGHVSLFWYQQALGQGPEFLTYFQNEAQLDKSGLPSDRFFAERPEGSVSTLKIQRTQQEDSAVYLCASSLAQAPDTQYFGPGTRLTVL.

The genes are TRBV5-4 and TRBJ2-1; 7 positions match TRBD2. V dropped 6 bases and J dropped 4; count of bases not matched to a gene: 7. Germline V gives CDR1 SGHNT, CDR2 YYREEE (reference sequence). This CDR3 spans 14 amino acids. Written as DNA, the CDR3 is TGTGCCAGCAACCGAGCGGGACTTTACAATGAGCAGTTCTTC. Translating gives CASNRAGLYNEQFF.